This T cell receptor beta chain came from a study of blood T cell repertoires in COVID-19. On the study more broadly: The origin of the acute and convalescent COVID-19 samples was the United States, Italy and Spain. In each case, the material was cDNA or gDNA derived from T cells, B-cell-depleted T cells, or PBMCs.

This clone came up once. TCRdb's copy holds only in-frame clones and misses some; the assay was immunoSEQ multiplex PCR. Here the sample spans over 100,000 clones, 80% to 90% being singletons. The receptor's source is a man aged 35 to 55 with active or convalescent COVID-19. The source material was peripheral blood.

The CDR3 sequence is CASSETVIDYNEQFF. DNA of the CDR3: TGTGCCAGCAGTGAAACAGTCATTGATTACAATGAGCAGTTCTTC. The chain is built from TRBV25-1 and TRBJ2-1; D is uncertain. CDR3 length: 15 residues. V was clipped by 2 bases and J by 4 bases, with 12 bases between them. The germline gives CDR1 MGHDK, CDR2 SYGVNS.